This T cell receptor beta chain was identified in a study of blood T cell repertoires in COVID-19. Study-level information: There were acute and convalescent COVID-19 samples, and they came from the United States, Italy and Spain.

The length of the CDR3 is 16 residues. Trimming cost V 5 bases and J 7 bases; bases outside gene matches: 9. Germline V gives CDR1 GTSNPN, CDR2 SVGIG (reference sequence). Sequencing was performed with immunoSEQ multiplex PCR; in TCRdb, only in-frame clones are kept and a portion is missing. The profile covers 350,000 to 450,000 clones, with around 92% appearing a single time and 0.95% to 1.5% taken by the ten largest. The sample consisted of peripheral blood. The receptor's source is a man aged 35-49 years with acute or convalescent COVID-19. The J gene is TRBJ2-2, the V gene TRBV30, with 14 bases fitting TRBD2. The CDR3 DNA reads TGTGCCTGGGCTCACGGGACTAGCGGGAGAGTCGGGGAGCTGTTTTTT. This sequence encodes CAWAHGTSGRVGELFF.